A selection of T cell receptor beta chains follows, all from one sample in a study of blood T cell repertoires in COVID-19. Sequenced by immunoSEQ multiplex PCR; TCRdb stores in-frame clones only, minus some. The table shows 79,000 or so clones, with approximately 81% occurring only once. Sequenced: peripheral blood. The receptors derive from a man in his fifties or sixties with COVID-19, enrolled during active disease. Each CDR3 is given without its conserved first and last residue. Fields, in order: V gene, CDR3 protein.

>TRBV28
ATYGRPVGEKLF
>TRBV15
ATSRVNPGGDEQY
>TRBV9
ASSVGLAGNTGELF
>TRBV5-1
ASSGGLAGSHEQY
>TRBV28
ASSLGGTLGGYT
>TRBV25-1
ASGEGLPRETQY
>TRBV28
ASSPWGQDRGNT
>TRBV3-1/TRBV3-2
ASSQDGQGANSPLH
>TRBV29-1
SAGGQATEAF
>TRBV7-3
ASSLIGTGGVGELF
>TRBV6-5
ASSYSIVTGETEAF
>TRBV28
ASSLSVTSGGGETQY
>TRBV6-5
ASTTGQGETQY
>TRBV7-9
ASSPTGNTEAF
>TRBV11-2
ASSFTGQNTEAF
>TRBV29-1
SVRQGFNEQF
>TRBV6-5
ASSAGGDQPQH
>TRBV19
ASSIEGLNQPQH
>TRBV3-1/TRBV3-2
ASSRFSAATNEKLF
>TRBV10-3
AISGQGATGELF
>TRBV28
ASSSIQDTGELF
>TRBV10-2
ASSNRDYLTDTQY
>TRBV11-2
ASSSQLADSYNEQF
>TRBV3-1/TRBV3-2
ASSPSGTYGYT
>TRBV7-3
ASSSGALRDHKLPYT
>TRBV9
ASSSMQAYTYNEQF
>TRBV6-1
ASSEAWLGYT
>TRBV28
ASRGATGGNTEAF
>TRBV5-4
ASSSLAGGDTDTQY
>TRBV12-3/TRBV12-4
ASTQNTDTQY
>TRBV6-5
ASRTSNTEAF
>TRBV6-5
ASSDTHQPQH
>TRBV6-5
ASRRTGLERDTQY
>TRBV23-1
VHPPRDRVSTDTQY
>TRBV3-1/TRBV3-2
ASSQEGTGFGYT
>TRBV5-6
ASEQRGFYGYT
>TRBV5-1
ASSVSGTSGLITGELF
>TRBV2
ASSAETGSNQPQH
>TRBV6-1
ASSAQGNSQPYSGNTIY
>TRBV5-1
ASSLEGQLNEKLF
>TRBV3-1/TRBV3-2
ASSPRSTSGGETQY
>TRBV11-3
ASSPLTRGNTGELF
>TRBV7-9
ASNNIGDTIY
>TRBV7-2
ASSLAGGQGEQY
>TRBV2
ASSGQGQGSLTNEKLF
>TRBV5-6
ASSLDSNQQF
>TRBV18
ASSRNSQGASATNEKLF
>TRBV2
ASSSGLSYNEQF
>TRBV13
ASSVRLGQNYGYT
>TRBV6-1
ASSEPGLNEKLF
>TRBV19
ASSRGFSQPQH
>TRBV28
ASKTGTGSTEAF
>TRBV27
ASTGTGTRGYT
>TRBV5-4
ASSLARGVSDTQY
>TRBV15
ATAGTDSGANVLT